The 12 T cell receptor beta chains below all came from one sample that was sequenced in a study of response to subunit inactivated influenza vaccine (dated by TCRdb to the late 2010s). To prepare the library, RT-PCR was applied. The run used an Illumina HiSeq 2500. The public reads were reprocessed in TCRdb via fastp at Q25 and MiXCR, keeping in-frame beta chains. Entries that share a CDR3 protein sequence are merged under the most common genes and DNA. The table for this sample lists just over 300,000 distinct CDR3 sequences; roughly 20% of them were counted only once. About 9.4% of the sample comes from the top ten. This specimen consisted of PBMCs from blood, obtained about 20 months after vaccination. The receptors shown here come from a man aged 45 to 70 who received an inactivated influenza vaccine. Donor details come from another sample of the same person, matched by shared clones.

The gene calls are TRBV5-1 and TRBJ2-7, with D perhaps TRBD1 or TRBD2 (5 bases each). V lost 1 base to trimming and J lost 4 bases, with 9 bases between them. Germline V gene data show CDR1 as SGHRS and CDR2 as YFSETQ. The CDR3 sequence is 13 residues long. The CDR3 loop is CASSLSGLYEQYF. The CDR3 DNA reads TGCGCCAGCAGCTTGTCGGGGCTGTACGAGCAGTACTTC.

This clonotype turned up a few times. This rearrangement joins TRBV12-3 or TRBV12-4 to TRBJ1-1; D is possibly TRBD1 (6 bases). The length of the CDR3 is 14 residues. V was shortened by 9 bases and J by 1 base, with 15 bases between the two germline ends. The CDR3 coding sequence is TGTGCCAGTATACAGGGTAGTGAGAACACTGAAGCTTTCTTT. It codes for CASIQGSENTEAFF.

The chain employs TRBV29-1 and TRBJ2-1; D remains unclear. Germline-derived CDR1 and CDR2 are SQVTM and ANQGSEA. CDR3 length: 11 amino acids. V lost 3 bases to trimming and J lost 8 bases, with 8 bases between them. The CDR3 DNA follows: TGCAGCGTTGATGCTCTGGATGAGCAGTTCTTC. Translation gives CSVDALDEQFF.

The V and J genes are TRBV2 and TRBJ1-1; unclear D gene. CDR3 length: 15 residues. With 6 bases removed from V and 1 base from J, the gap between germline ends came to 15 bases. Germline V lookup: CDR1 SNHLY, CDR2 FYNNEI. The CDR3: CASSEMTGRNTEAFF. The CDR3 nucleotides read TGTGCCAGCAGCGAAATGACCGGACGGAACACTGAAGCTTTCTTT. Using reference TRBV2 and TRBJ1-1 for the parts outside the CDR3, the full variable domain is EPEVTQTPSHQVTQMGQEVILRCVPISNHLYFYWYRQILGQKVEFLVSFYNNEISEKSEIFDDQFSVERPDGSNFTLKIRSTKLEDSAMYFCASSEMTGRNTEAFFGQGTRLTVV.

Only a few counts were recorded for this clonotype. The J gene is TRBJ1-1, the V gene TRBV7-8; no firm D call. Germline assignment: CDR1 SGHVS and CDR2 FQNEAQ. With 1 base removed from V and 0 bases from J, the gap between germline ends came to 15 bases. The CDR3 covers 17 residues. The CDR3 DNA reads TGTGCCAGCAGCTTAGTCCCGACCTGGGGTATGAACACTGAAGCTTTCTTT. Translated: CASSLVPTWGMNTEAFF.

This clonotype has only a few counts. V usage is TRBV25-1 and J usage is TRBJ2-5; TRBD1 aligns across 8 bases. Per germline, CDR1 MGHDK and CDR2 SYGVNS. The CDR3 totals 13 residues. Trimming cost V 6 bases and J 1 base; bases outside gene matches: 1. CDR3 in amino acids: CASRGQAQETQYF. CDR3 nucleotide sequence: TGTGCCAGCAGGGGACAGGCCCAAGAGACCCAGTACTTC. The complete variable domain, with remaining parts taken from reference TRBV25-1 and TRBJ2-5, reads EADIYQTPRYLVIGTGKKITLECSQTMGHDKMYWYQQDPGMELHLIHYSYGVNSTEKGDLSSESTVSRIRTEHFPLTLESARPSHTSQYLCASRGQAQETQYFGPGTRLLVL.

This clonotype has a count of ten or more. The V and J genes are TRBV20-1 and TRBJ1-2; possibly TRBD1 for D (6 bases). The V end was cut by 6 bases, the J end by 2 bases, with 7 bases between. The CDR3 is made up of 11 amino acids. The germline V gene encodes CDR1 DFQATT and CDR2 SNEGSKA (reference sequence). CDR3 sequence: CSATGNYGYTF. The CDR3 DNA is TGCAGTGCCACAGGGAACTATGGCTACACCTTC.

This clonotype was seen more than once but under ten times. This chain links TRBV5-1 with TRBJ2-3; TRBD1 aligns across 8 bases. CDR3 size: 13 residues. Per germline, CDR1 SGHRS and CDR2 YFSETQ. The trim removed 7 bases at V and 4 bases at J, leaving 5 bases unmatched. This CDR3 reads CASRQGMADTQYF. CDR3 nucleotide sequence: TGCGCCAGCCGACAGGGGATGGCAGATACGCAGTATTTT.

CDR3 sequence: CASSLDPSTTEAFF. As DNA, the CDR3 is TGCGCCAGCAGCTTGGATCCGTCAACCACTGAAGCTTTCTTT. The J gene is TRBJ1-1, the V gene TRBV5-1; no reliable D call. Germline lookup yields CDR1 SGHRS and CDR2 YFSETQ. This CDR3 has 14 amino acids. V was trimmed by 0 bases and J by 4 bases, leaving 10 bases between them.

V gene TRBV20-1 combines with J gene TRBJ2-1; possibly TRBD2 for D (7 bases). Trimming took 6 bases from V and 0 from J, leaving 18 bases between them. Germline lookup yields CDR1 DFQATT and CDR2 SNEGSKA (reference sequence). This CDR3 comprises 16 residues. The CDR3 DNA reads as TGCAGTGCGATCGAAAGGGGGGGCCCCTCCTACAATGAGCAGTTCTTC. Protein: CSAIERGGPSYNEQFF.

This clonotype was observed a handful of times. The rearrangement joins TRBV6-5 to TRBJ1-1, with D uncertain. This CDR3 has 13 amino acids. V was trimmed by 2 bases and J by 4 bases, leaving 8 bases between them. The germline CDR1 and CDR2 sequences are MNHEY and SVGAGI. Written as DNA, the CDR3 is TGTGCCAGCAGTTACGGGGTCGTCACTGAAGCTTTCTTT. Translated, it gives CASSYGVVTEAFF.

This clonotype was observed many times. The rearrangement uses TRBV12-3 or TRBV12-4 and TRBJ1-1, with TRBD1 identical over 7 bases. V shed 3 bases and J 5 bases; nucleotides not matched to a gene: 3. CDR3 length equals 13 residues. This CDR3 is CASSLRGRTEAFF. The CDR3 DNA sequence: TGTGCCAGCAGTTTGAGGGGGCGAACTGAAGCTTTCTTT.